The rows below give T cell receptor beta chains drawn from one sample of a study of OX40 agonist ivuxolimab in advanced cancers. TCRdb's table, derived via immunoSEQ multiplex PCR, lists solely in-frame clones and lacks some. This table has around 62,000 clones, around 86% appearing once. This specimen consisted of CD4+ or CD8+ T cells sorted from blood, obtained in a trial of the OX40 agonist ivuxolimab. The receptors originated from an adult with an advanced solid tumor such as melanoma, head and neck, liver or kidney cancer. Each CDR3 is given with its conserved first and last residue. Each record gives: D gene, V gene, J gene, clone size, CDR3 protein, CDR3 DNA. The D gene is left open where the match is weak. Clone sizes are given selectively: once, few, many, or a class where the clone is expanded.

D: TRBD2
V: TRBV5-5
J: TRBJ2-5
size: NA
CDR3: CASIETSGRQETQYF
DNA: TGTGCCAGCATCGAGACTAGCGGGAGACAAGAGACCCAGTACTTC

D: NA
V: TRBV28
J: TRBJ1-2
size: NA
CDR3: CASSLGGALGYTF
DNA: TGTGCCAGCAGTTTGGGAGGGGCGTTAGGCTACACCTTC

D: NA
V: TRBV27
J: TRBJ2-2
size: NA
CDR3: CASSKDTGFTHSNTGELFF
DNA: TGTGCCAGCAGCAAGGATACAGGGTTCACCCATTCGAACACCGGGGAGCTGTTTTTT

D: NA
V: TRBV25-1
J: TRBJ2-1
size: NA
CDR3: CASSEFSGDKYNEQFF
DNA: TGTGCCAGCAGTGAATTCTCGGGGGATAAGTACAATGAGCAGTTCTTC

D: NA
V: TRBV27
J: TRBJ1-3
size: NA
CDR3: CASSSGSDSVSGNTIYF
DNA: TGTGCCAGCAGTTCCGGAAGCGACAGTGTCTCTGGAAACACCATATATTTT

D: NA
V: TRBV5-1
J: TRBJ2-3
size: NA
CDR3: CASSLLEDTQYF
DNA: TGCGCCAGCAGCCTGCTGGAAGATACGCAGTATTTT

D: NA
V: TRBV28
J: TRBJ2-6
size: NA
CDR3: CATIQAGANVLTF
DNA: TGTGCCACCATACAGGCTGGGGCCAACGTCCTGACTTTC

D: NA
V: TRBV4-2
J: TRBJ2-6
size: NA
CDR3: CASSMGLFSGANVLTF
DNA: TGTGCCAGCAGTATGGGACTCTTTAGCGGGGCCAACGTCCTGACTTTC

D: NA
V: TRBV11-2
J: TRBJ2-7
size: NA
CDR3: CASSLYYEQYF
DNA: TGTGCCAGCAGCTTATACTACGAGCAGTACTTC

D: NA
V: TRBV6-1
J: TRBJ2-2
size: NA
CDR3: CASSQGYGELFF
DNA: TGTGCCAGCAGCCAGGGGTACGGGGAGCTGTTTTTT

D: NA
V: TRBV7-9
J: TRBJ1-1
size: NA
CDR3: CASSLGFLLTPEAFF
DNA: TGTGCCAGCAGCTTGGGGTTCTTGCTAACCCCTGAAGCTTTCTTT

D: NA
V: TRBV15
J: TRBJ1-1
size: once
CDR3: CATSRSGTTENTEAFF
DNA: TGTGCCACCAGCAGATCCGGGACAACGGAGAACACTGAAGCTTTCTTT

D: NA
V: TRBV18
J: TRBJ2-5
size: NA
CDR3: CASSLDREAQETQYF
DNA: TGTGCCAGCTCACTCGACAGGGAGGCCCAAGAGACCCAGTACTTC

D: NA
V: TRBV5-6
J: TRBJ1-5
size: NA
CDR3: CASSSGHLGGRSEF
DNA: TGTGCCAGCAGCTCCGGACACCTCGGGGGGCGCTCCGAGTTT

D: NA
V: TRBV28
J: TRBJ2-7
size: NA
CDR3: CASSLFYRDGILPSYEQYF
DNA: TGTGCCAGCAGTTTATTTTATAGGGACGGCATATTACCCTCCTACGAGCAGTACTTC

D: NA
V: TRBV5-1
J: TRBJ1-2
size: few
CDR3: CASSFYPGQVYGYTF
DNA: TGCGCCAGCAGCTTCTATCCGGGCCAAGTCTATGGCTACACCTTC

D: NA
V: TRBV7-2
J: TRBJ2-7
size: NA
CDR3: CASSLVFLGVGARSWEQYF
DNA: TGTGCCAGCAGCTTAGTTTTTCTAGGTGTCGGGGCCCGGTCGTGGGAGCAGTACTTC

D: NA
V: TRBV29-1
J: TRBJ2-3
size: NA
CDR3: CSVWAADTDTQYF
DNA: TGCAGCGTATGGGCGGCAGACACAGATACGCAGTATTTT

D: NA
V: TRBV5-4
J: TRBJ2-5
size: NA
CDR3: CASSLNGNQETQYF
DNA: TGTGCCAGCAGCTTGAACGGGAACCAAGAGACCCAGTACTTC

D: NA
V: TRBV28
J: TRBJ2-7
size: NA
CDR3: CASRRGSPGYEQYF
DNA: TGTGCCAGCCGACGGGGCTCCCCGGGCTACGAGCAGTACTTC

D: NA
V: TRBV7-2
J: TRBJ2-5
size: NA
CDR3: CASSLARFQETQYF
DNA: TGTGCCAGCAGCTTAGCGCGTTTCCAAGAGACCCAGTACTTC

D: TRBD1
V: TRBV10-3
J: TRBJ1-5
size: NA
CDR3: CAISAGTGVFSNQPQHF
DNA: TGTGCCATCAGTGCGGGGACAGGGGTATTTAGCAATCAGCCCCAGCATTTT

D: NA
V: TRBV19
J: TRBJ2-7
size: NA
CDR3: CASSIGGYEQYF
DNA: TGTGCCAGTAGTATAGGCGGCTACGAGCAGTACTTC

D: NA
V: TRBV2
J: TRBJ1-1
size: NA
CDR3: CASSVMGLNTEAFF
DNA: TGTGCCAGCAGCGTCATGGGGTTGAACACTGAAGCTTTCTTT